This is a list of T cell receptor beta chains from one sample in a study of cytomegalovirus exposure and HLA in healthy donors. The protocol was immunoSEQ multiplex PCR, while the TCRdb copy is restricted to in-frame clones and leaves out a portion. The sample shows around 94,000 clones, 75% to 80% of them seen only once. The sequenced material came from PBMCs. These receptors all stem from a male donor in good health and CMV-seropositive. The CDR3 runs from the conserved cysteine through the conserved F or W. The order of the fields is CDR3 length, clone size, D gene, V gene, J gene, CDR3 protein, CDR3 DNA. D genes are given only for firm matches. Rows give clone size only sometimes, using once, few, many, or a class for an expanded clone.

>15|.|TRBD2|TRBV19|TRBJ2-7
CASSPRGGAIYEQYF
TGTGCCAGTAGTCCCCGGGGGGGCGCGATCTACGAGCAGTACTTC
>15|.|.|TRBV7-9|TRBJ1-2
CASSLEIPGPNGYTF
TGTGCCAGCAGCTTAGAAATCCCAGGCCCCAATGGCTACACCTTC
>12|few|.|TRBV10-3|TRBJ1-2
CAISGPGDGYTF
TGTGCCATCAGTGGACCAGGGGACGGCTACACCTTC
>12|.|.|TRBV5-1|TRBJ2-3
CASSFGVDTQYF
TGCGCCAGCAGCTTCGGGGTAGATACGCAGTATTTT
>15|.|.|TRBV5-1|TRBJ1-2
CASSLGGLANYGYTF
TGCGCCAGCAGCTTGGGCGGATTAGCTAACTATGGCTACACCTTC
>16|.|TRBD1|TRBV27|TRBJ2-1
CASSSLGTGGNNEQFF
TGTGCCAGCAGTTCACTAGGGACAGGGGGCAACAATGAGCAGTTCTTC
>12|few|.|TRBV11-2|TRBJ2-1
CASSRFHNEQFF
TGTGCCAGCAGCCGGTTCCACAATGAGCAGTTCTTC
>17|.|TRBD2|TRBV5-6|TRBJ2-3
CASSARTSGSLTDTQYF
TGTGCCAGCAGCGCAAGGACTAGCGGGAGCCTGACAGATACGCAGTATTTT
>14|.|TRBD1|TRBV5-5|TRBJ2-7
CASSAWTGDYEQYF
TGTGCCAGCAGCGCCTGGACAGGGGACTACGAGCAGTACTTC
>14|.|TRBD1|TRBV7-8|TRBJ1-1
CASSTTGGSTEAFF
TGTGCCAGCAGCACGACAGGGGGAAGTACTGAAGCTTTCTTT
>14|.|.|TRBV7-2|TRBJ1-2
CASSLERTVYGYTF
TGTGCCAGCAGCTTAGAAAGGACAGTCTATGGCTACACCTTC
>15|.|TRBD1|TRBV5-1|TRBJ2-7
CASSGDRGFPYEQYF
TGCGCCAGCAGCGGGGACAGGGGGTTTCCCTACGAGCAGTACTTC
>14|.|TRBD2|TRBV5-1|TRBJ2-7
CASSTGLETYEQYF
TGCGCCAGCAGCACCGGACTAGAGACCTACGAGCAGTACTTC
>14|.|.|TRBV5-1|TRBJ2-3
CASSPPTSTDTQYF
TGCGCCAGCAGCCCACCGACTAGCACAGATACGCAGTATTTT
>9|.|.|TRBV6-5|TRBJ2-3
CAARDTQYF
TGTGCCGCTCGGGATACGCAGTATTTT
>15|once|TRBD2|TRBV11-1|TRBJ2-5
CASSGTGTSRATQYF
TGTGCCAGCAGCGGGACCGGGACTAGCAGGGCGACCCAGTACTTC
>15|.|.|TRBV12-5|TRBJ2-3
CASSPGGRRGDTQYF
TGTGCTAGTTCCCCTGGAGGGAGGCGCGGAGATACGCAGTATTTT
>16|.|TRBD2|TRBV4-2|TRBJ2-1
CASSQDRLAALNEQFF
TGTGCCAGCAGCCAAGATCGACTAGCGGCCCTCAATGAGCAGTTCTTC
>16|.|TRBD2|TRBV18|TRBJ2-7
CASSPRTSGASYEQYF
TGTGCCAGCTCACCTAGGACTAGCGGGGCGTCCTACGAGCAGTACTTC
>17|.|TRBD2|TRBV4-2|TRBJ2-5
CASSQGTSGRGQETQYF
TGTGCCAGCAGCCAAGGGACTAGCGGACGGGGACAAGAGACCCAGTACTTC
>17|few|TRBD1|TRBV13|TRBJ2-1
CASSSYPDRGRYNEQFF
TGTGCCAGCAGCTCTTATCCCGACAGGGGGAGGTACAATGAGCAGTTCTTC
>16|.|TRBD2|TRBV5-4|TRBJ2-1
CASSSGGGGVYNEQFF
TGTGCCAGCAGCTCTGGGGGGGGAGGGGTCTACAATGAGCAGTTCTTC
>15|.|TRBD1|TRBV5-1|TRBJ1-1
CASSLSTGVLTEAFF
TGCGCCAGCAGCTTGAGTACAGGGGTACTGACTGAAGCTTTCTTT
>18|.|TRBD2|TRBV5-3|TRBJ2-3
CARSPVGTSGSGVDTQYF
TGTGCCAGAAGCCCCGTCGGGACTAGCGGGAGTGGGGTAGATACGCAGTATTTT
>13|.|.|TRBV5-1|TRBJ2-7
CASSVQNYYEQYF
TGCGCCAGCAGCGTTCAGAATTACTACGAGCAGTACTTC
>17|once|TRBD1|TRBV7-9|TRBJ2-2
CASSFPLGTGDTGELFF
TGTGCCAGCAGCTTCCCCCTCGGGACAGGGGACACCGGGGAGCTGTTTTTT
>14|.|TRBD1|TRBV27|TRBJ1-2
CASSSTQGDYGYTF
TGTGCCAGCAGTTCGACCCAGGGGGACTATGGCTACACCTTC
>14|.|.|TRBV5-1|TRBJ1-1
CASSWNIRDTEAFF
TGCGCCAGCAGCTGGAACATTCGGGACACTGAAGCTTTCTTT
>15|.|TRBD1|TRBV6-5|TRBJ1-2
CASRRPGTDVGGYTF
TGTGCCAGCAGACGCCCCGGGACAGATGTGGGCGGCTACACCTTC
>15|.|.|TRBV7-3|TRBJ2-1
CASSPLGYEYNEQFF
TGTGCCAGCAGTCCGCTAGGCTACGAGTACAATGAGCAGTTCTTC
>16|.|TRBD2|TRBV9|TRBJ2-7
CASSAGSGGSSYEQYF
TGTGCCAGCAGCGCCGGAAGCGGGGGAAGCTCCTACGAGCAGTACTTC
>14|.|TRBD1|TRBV11-2|TRBJ2-5
CASGTGFGQETQYF
TGTGCCAGCGGGACAGGGTTTGGCCAAGAGACCCAGTACTTC
>13|.|TRBD1|TRBV25-1|TRBJ1-1
CASTGQGLVEAFF
TGTGCCAGCACCGGACAGGGTTTGGTTGAAGCTTTCTTT
>16|.|.|TRBV4-2|TRBJ2-2
CASSLTAGAHTGELFF
TGTGCCAGCAGCCTTACAGCGGGCGCTCACACCGGGGAGCTGTTTTTT
>13|few|.|TRBV27|TRBJ2-7
CASSWTAGHEQYF
TGTGCCAGCAGTTGGACAGCCGGCCACGAGCAGTACTTC
>15|.|.|TRBV4-3|TRBJ2-3
CASSPQVGLLDTQYF
TGCGCCAGCAGCCCCCAGGTTGGCCTTCTAGATACGCAGTATTTT
>16|few|.|TRBV4-3|TRBJ2-1
CASSHGTGISYNEQFF
TGCGCCAGCAGCCATGGCACGGGGATCTCCTACAATGAGCAGTTCTTC
>15|once|TRBD2|TRBV18|TRBJ2-5
CASSPRGEAGMAQYF
TGTGCCAGCTCACCCCGAGGGGAAGCGGGGATGGCCCAGTACTTC
>16|.|TRBD2|TRBV5-1|TRBJ2-1
CASSFGGLAGASEQFF
TGCGCCAGCAGCTTTGGAGGGTTAGCGGGAGCGAGTGAGCAGTTCTTC
>14|.|.|TRBV27|TRBJ2-7
CATRPLGRAGEQYF
TGTGCCACCAGGCCGCTCGGCAGGGCGGGGGAGCAGTACTTC
>17|.|TRBD1|TRBV30|TRBJ2-1
CAWSVPYSGQGDNEQFF
TGTGCCTGGAGTGTACCCTATTCGGGACAGGGGGACAATGAGCAGTTCTTC
>15|.|TRBD2|TRBV5-6|TRBJ2-7
CASSSLAGAPYEQYF
TGTGCCAGCAGCTCATTAGCGGGAGCCCCCTACGAGCAGTACTTC
>15|.|.|TRBV19|TRBJ2-3
CASSIGTANTDTQYF
TGTGCCAGTAGTATAGGGACAGCGAACACAGATACGCAGTATTTT
>14|.|.|TRBV6-1|TRBJ2-3
CASSDHTGITTQYF
TGTGCCAGCAGTGATCACACAGGAATTACTACGCAGTATTTT
>13|few|.|TRBV7-3|TRBJ1-1
CASSLNQDSEAFF
TGTGCCAGCAGCTTAAATCAGGACAGTGAAGCTTTCTTT
>12|once|.|TRBV7-2|TRBJ1-1
CASRQPGGGVFF
TGTGCCAGCAGACAACCGGGAGGCGGGGTTTTCTTT
>16|few|TRBD2|TRBV7-9|TRBJ2-3
CASSRTSGSGADTQYF
TGTGCCAGCAGTCGGACTAGCGGGAGCGGAGCAGATACGCAGTATTTT
>13|.|.|TRBV29-1|TRBJ1-5
CSVGDSGNQPQHF
TGCAGCGTCGGTGACAGCGGCAATCAGCCCCAGCATTTT
>13|.|.|TRBV9|TRBJ2-5
CATSVPGKETQYF
TGTGCCACCTCTGTCCCGGGGAAAGAGACCCAGTACTTC
>14|.|.|TRBV7-3|TRBJ2-3
CASSLTSGTDTQYF
TGTGCCAGCAGCTTAACTTCAGGCACAGATACGCAGTATTTT
>13|.|TRBD2|TRBV6-6|TRBJ2-2
CASSHGGTGELFF
TGTGCCAGCAGCCACGGGGGGACCGGGGAGCTGTTTTTT
>12|.|TRBD1|TRBV6-5|TRBJ2-3
CATGQNQDTQYF
TGTGCCACGGGACAGAATCAGGATACGCAGTATTTT
>16|.|TRBD1|TRBV19|TRBJ1-5
CASSIHRGQGNQPQHF
TGTGCCAGTAGTATCCACAGGGGTCAGGGCAATCAGCCCCAGCATTTT
>11|.|.|TRBV28|TRBJ2-4
CASSLARELYF
TGTGCCAGCAGTTTAGCCAGGGAATTATACTTC
>14|once|TRBD1|TRBV7-2|TRBJ2-7
CASSSRTGDYEQYF
TGTGCCAGCAGCTCCCGGACAGGAGACTACGAGCAGTACTTC
>15|.|.|TRBV9|TRBJ1-2
CASSAMAGLNYGYTF
TGTGCCAGCAGCGCTATGGCAGGGCTTAACTATGGCTACACCTTC
>15|few|.|TRBV6-5|TRBJ1-1
CASSWAGTHSPEAFF
TGTGCCAGCAGCTGGGCCGGGACTCACTCTCCTGAAGCTTTCTTT